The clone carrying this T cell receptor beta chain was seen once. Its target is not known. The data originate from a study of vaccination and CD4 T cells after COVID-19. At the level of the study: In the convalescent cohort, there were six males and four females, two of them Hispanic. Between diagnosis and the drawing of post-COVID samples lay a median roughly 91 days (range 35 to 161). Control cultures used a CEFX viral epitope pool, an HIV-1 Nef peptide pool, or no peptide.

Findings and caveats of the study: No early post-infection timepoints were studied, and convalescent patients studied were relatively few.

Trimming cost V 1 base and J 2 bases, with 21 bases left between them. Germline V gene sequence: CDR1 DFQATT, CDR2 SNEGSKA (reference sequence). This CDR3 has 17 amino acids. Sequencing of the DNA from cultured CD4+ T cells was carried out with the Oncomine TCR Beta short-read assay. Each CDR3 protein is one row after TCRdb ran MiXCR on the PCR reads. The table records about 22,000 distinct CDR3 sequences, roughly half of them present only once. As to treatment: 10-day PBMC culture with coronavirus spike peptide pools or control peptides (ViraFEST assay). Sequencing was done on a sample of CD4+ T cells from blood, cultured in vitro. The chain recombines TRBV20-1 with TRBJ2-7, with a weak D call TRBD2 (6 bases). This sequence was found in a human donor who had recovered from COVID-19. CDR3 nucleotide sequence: TGCAGTGCTAGAGTTCGAGGACCCGGGACTTCCGCCTACGAGCAGTACTTC. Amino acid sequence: CSARVRGPGTSAYEQYF.